This T cell receptor (beta chain) was recovered during a study of cytomegalovirus exposure and HLA in healthy donors. At the level of the study: Findings of an earlier analysis included around 120 million unique TCR beta sequences from 200 million or so T cells. Early released data had around 79 million unique TCRs, all coming from HLA-typed donors. Study-wide results and caveats: Within an earlier analysis, most TCR beta V segments proved productive either about 90% or about 30% of the time.

With regard to this clone: Its target is unknown.

Donors consisted of healthy bone marrow donors. The study ran its PCR with 60 Vbeta and 13 Jbeta primers. TCRdb's table, derived via immunoSEQ multiplex PCR, lists solely in-frame clones and lacks some. This table holds 130,000 or so clones. CDR3 length equals 13 residues. The germline gives CDR1 SQVTM, CDR2 ANQGSEA. Unmatched junction bases numbered 4, after V lost 3 bases and J lost 4 bases. The clonotype originates from a man between 18 and 29 years old in good health and CMV-seronegative. Input material: PBMCs. The gene calls are TRBV29-1 and TRBJ2-7, with 9 bases that match TRBD1. CDR3 sequence reads: CSVEVGTGYEQYF. As DNA, the CDR3 is TGCAGCGTTGAGGTTGGGACAGGGTACGAGCAGTACTTC.